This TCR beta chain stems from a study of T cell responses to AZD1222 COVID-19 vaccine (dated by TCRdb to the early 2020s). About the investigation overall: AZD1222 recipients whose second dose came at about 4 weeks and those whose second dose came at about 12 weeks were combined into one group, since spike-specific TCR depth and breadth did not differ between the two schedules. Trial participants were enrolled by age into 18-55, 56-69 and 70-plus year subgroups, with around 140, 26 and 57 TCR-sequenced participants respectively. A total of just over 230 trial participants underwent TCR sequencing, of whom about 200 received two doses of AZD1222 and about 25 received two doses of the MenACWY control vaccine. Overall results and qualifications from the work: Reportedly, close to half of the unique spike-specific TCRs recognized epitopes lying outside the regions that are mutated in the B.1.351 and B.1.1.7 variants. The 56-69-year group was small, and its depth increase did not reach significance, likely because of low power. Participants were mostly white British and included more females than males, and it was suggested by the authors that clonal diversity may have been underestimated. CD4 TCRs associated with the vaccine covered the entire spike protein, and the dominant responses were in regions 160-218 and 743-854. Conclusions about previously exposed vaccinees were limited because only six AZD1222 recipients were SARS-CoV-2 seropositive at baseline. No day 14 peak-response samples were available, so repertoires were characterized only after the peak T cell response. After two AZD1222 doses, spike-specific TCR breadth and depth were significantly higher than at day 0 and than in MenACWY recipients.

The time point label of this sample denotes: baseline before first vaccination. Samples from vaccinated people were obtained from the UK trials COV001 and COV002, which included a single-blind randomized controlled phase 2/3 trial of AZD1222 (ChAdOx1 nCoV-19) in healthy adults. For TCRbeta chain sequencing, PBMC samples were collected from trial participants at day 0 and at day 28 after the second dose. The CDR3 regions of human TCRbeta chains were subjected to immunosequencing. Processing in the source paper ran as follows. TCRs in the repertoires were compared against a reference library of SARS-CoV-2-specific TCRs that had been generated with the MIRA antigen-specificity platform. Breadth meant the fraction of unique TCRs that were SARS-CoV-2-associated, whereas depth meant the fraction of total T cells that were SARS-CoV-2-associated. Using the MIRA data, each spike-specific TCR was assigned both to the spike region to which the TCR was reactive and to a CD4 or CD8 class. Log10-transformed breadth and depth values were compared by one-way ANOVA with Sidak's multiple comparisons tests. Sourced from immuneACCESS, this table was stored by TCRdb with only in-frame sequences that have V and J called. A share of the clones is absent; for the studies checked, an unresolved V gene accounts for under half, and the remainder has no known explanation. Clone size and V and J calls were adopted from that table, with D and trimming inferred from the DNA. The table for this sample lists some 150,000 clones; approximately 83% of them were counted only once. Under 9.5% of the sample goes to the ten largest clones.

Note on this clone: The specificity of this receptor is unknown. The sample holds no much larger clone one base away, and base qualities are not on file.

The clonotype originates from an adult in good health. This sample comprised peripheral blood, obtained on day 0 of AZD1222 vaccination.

The CDR3 region has the sequence CASWGPEAGGYNEQFF. The sequenced DNA: TGTGCCAGCTGGGGCCCCGAAGCGGGGGGCTACAATGAGCAGTTCTTC. The chain is made from TRBV18 and TRBJ2-1; 9 central bases correspond to TRBD2. The germline V gene provides CDR1 KGHSH and CDR2 LQKENI. From the cysteine up to the phenylalanine, the CDR3 has a length of 16 residues. Of the read, only the CDR3 DNA is kept; its 48 bases are in frame from base 1. Trimming removed 7 bases from V and 3 bases from J; the gene matches leave 10 bases unexplained.